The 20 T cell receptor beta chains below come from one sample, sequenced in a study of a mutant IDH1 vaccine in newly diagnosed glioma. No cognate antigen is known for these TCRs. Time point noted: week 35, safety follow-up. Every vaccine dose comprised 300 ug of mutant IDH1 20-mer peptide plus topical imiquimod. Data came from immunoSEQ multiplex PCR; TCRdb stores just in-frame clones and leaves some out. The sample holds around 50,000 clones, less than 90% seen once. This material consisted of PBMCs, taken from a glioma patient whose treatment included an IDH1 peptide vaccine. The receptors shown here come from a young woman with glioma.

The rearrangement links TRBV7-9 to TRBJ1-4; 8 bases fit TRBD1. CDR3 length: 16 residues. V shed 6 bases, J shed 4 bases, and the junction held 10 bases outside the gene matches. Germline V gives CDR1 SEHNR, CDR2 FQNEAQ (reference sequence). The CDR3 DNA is TGTGCCAGCAGTGAGACAGGGGTCGGCAATAATGAAAAACTGTTTTTT. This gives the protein CASSETGVGNNEKLFF.

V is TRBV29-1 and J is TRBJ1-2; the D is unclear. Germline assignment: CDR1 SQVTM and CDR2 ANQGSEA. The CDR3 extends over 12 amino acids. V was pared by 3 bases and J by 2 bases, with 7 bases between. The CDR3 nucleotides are TGCAGCGTTGACGAGGGAAACTATGGCTACACCTTC. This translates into CSVDEGNYGYTF.

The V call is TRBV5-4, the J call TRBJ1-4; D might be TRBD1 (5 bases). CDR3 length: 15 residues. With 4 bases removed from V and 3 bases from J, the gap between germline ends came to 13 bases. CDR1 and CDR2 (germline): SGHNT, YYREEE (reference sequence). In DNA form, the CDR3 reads TGTGCCAGCAGCATGGGACTAGCGCCTAATGAAAAACTGTTTTTT. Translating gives CASSMGLAPNEKLFF.

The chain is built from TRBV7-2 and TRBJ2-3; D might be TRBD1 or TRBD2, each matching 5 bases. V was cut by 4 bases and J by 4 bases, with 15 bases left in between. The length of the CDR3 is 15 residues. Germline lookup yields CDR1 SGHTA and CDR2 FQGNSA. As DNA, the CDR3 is TGTGCCAGCAGCTCCCGGATGGGGGTGGCAGATACGCAGTATTTT. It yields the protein CASSSRMGVADTQYF.

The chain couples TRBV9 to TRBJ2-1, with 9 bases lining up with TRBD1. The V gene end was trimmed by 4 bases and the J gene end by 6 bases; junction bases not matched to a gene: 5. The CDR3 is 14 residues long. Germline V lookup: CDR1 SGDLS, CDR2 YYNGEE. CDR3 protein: CASSPQTGGNEQFF. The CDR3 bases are TGTGCCAGCAGCCCACAGACAGGGGGCAATGAGCAGTTCTTC.

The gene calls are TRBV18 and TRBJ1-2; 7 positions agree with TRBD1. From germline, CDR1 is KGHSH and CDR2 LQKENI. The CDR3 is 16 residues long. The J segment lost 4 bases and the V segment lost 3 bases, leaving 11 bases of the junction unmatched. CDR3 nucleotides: TGTGCCAGCTCACCGAAGGCAGGGGGTATAGGCTATGGCTACACCTTC. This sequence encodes CASSPKAGGIGYGYTF.

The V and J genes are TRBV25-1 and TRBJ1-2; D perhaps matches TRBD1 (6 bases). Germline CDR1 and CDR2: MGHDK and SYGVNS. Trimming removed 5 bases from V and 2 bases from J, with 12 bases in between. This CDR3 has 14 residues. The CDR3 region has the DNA TGTGCCAGCAGTTACACGGGACACAACTATGGCTACACCTTC. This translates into CASSYTGHNYGYTF.

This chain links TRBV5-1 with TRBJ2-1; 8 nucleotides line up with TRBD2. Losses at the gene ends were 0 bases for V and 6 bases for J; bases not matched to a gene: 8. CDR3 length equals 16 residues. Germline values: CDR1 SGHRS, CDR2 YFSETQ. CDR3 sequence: CASSLASGSRSNEQFF. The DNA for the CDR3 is TGCGCCAGCAGCTTGGCAAGCGGGAGTAGGAGCAATGAGCAGTTCTTC.

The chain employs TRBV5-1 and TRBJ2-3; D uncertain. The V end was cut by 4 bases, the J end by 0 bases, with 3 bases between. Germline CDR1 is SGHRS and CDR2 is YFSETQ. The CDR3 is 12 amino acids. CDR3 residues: CASSTSTDTQYF. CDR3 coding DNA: TGCGCCAGCAGCACTAGCACAGATACGCAGTATTTT.

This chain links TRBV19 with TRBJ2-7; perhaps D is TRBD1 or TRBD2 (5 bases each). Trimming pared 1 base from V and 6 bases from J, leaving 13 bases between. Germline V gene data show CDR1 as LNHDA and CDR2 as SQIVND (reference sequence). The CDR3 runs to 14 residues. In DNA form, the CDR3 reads TGTGCCAGTAGTATAGTTGGGGGAGCGAGCGAGCAGTACTTC. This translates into CASSIVGGASEQYF.

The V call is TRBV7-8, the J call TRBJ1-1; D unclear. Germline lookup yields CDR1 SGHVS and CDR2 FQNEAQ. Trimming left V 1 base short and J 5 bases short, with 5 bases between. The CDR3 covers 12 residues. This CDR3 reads CASSLVRTEAFF. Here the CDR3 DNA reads TGTGCCAGCAGCTTAGTCCGAACTGAAGCTTTCTTT.

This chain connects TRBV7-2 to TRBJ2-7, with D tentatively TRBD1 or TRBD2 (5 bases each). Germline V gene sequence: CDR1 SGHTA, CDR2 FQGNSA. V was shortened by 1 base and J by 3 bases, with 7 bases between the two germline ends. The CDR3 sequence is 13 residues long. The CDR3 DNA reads TGTGCCAGCAGCTTAGGAGGGGTCTACGAGCAGTACTTC. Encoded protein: CASSLGGVYEQYF.

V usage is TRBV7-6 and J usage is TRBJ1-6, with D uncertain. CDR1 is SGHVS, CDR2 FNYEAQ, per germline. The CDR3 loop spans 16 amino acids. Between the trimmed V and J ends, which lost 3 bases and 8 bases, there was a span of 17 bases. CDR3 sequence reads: CASSFRGGSSDSPLHF. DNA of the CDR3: TGTGCCAGCAGCTTCAGAGGAGGGAGTTCGGATTCACCCCTCCACTTT.

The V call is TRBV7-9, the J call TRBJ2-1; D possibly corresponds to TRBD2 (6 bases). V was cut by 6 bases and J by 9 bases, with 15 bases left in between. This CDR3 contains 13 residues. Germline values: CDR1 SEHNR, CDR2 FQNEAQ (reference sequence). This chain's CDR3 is CASSQGLGGEQFF. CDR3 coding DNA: TGTGCCAGCAGTCAAGGACTCGGGGGTGAGCAGTTCTTC.

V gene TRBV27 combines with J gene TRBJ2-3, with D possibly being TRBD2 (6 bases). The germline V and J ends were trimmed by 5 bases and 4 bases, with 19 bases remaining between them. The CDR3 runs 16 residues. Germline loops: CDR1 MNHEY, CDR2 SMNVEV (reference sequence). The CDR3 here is CASSPTGLSGADTQYF. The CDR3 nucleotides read TGTGCCAGCAGTCCGACCGGCTTGTCGGGAGCAGATACGCAGTATTTT.

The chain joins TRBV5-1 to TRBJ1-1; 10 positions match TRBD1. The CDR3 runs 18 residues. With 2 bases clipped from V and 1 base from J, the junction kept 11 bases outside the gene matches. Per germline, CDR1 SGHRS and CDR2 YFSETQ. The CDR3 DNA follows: TGCGCCAGCAGCTTAACCGGGACAGGGGCGCTTCAGAACACTGAAGCTTTCTTT. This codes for CASSLTGTGALQNTEAFF. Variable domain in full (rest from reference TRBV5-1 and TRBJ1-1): KAGVTQTPRYLIKTRGQQVTLSCSPISGHRSVSWYQQTPGQGLQFLFEYFSETQRNKGNFPGRFSGRQFSNSRSEMNVSTLELGDSALYLCASSLTGTGALQNTEAFFGQGTRLTVV.

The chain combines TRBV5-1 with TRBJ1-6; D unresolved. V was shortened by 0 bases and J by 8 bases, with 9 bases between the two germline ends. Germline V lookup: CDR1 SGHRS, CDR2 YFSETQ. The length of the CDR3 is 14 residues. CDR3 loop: CASSLAGSYSPLHF. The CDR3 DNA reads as TGCGCCAGCAGCTTGGCAGGCAGTTATTCACCCCTCCACTTT.

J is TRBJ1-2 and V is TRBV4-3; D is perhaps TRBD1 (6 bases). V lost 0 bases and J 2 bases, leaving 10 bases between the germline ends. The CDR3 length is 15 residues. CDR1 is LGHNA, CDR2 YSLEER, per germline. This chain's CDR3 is CASSQDPTGNYGYTF. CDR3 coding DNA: TGCGCCAGCAGCCAAGATCCCACAGGGAACTATGGCTACACCTTC.

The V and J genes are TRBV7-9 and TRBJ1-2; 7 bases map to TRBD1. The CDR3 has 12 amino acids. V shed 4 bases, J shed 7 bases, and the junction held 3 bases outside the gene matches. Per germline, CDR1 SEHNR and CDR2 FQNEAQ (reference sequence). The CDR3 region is CASSSDRVGYTF. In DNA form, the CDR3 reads TGTGCCAGCAGCTCCGACAGGGTTGGCTACACCTTC.

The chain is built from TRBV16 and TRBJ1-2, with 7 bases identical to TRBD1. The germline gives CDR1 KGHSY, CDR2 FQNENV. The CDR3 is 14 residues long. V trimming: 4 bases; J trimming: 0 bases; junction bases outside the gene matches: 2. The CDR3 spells CASSPGTANYGYTF. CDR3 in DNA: TGTGCCAGCAGCCCGGGGACAGCTAACTATGGCTACACCTTC.